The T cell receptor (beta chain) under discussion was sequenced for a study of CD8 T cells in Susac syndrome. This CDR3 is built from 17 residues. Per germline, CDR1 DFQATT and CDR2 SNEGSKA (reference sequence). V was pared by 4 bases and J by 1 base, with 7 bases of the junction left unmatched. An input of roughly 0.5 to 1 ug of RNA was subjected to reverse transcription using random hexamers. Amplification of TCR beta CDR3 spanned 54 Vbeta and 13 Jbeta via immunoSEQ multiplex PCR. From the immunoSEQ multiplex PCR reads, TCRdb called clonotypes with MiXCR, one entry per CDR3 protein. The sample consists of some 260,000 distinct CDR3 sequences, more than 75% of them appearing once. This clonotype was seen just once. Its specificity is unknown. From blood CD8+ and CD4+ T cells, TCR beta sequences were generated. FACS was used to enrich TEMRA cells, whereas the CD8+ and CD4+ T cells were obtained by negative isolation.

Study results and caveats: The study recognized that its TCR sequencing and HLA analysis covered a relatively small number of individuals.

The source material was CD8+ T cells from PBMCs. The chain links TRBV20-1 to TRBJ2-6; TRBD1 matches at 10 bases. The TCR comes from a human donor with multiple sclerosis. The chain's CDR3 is CSAMGQGRVSGANVLTF. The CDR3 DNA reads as TGCAGTGCTATGGGACAGGGGAGAGTATCTGGGGCCAACGTCCTGACTTTC.